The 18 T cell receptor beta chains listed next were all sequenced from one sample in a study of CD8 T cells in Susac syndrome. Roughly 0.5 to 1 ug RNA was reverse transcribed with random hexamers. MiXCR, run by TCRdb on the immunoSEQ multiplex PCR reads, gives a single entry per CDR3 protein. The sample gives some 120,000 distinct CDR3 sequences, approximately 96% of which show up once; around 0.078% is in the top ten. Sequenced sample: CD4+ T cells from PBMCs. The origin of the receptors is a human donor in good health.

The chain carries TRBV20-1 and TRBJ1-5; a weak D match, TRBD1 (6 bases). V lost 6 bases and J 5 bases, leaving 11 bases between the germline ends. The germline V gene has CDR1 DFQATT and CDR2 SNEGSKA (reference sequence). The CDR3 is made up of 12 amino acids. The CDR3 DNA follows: TGCAGTGCCAAGGGGGGGGATCAGCCCCAGCATTTT. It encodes CSAKGGDQPQHF.

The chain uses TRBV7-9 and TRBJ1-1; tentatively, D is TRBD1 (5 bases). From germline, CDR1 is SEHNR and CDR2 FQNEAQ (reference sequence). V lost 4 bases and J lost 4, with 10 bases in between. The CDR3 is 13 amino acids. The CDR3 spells CASSSQAGTEAFF. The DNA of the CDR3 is TGTGCCAGCAGCTCACAGGCCGGCACTGAAGCTTTCTTT.

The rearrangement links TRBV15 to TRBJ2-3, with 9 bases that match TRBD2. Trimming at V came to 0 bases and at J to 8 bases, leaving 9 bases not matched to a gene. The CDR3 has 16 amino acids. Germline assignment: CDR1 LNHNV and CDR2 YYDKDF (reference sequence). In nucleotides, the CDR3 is TGTGCCACCAGCAGAGACCCTAGCGGGACCACGGGTACGCAGTATTTT. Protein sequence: CATSRDPSGTTGTQYF. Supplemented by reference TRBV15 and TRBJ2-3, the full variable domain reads DAMVIQNPRYQVTQFGKPVTLSCSQTLNHNVMYWYQQKSSQAPKLLFHYYDKDFNNEADTPDNFQSRRPNTSFCFLDIRSPGLGDTAMYLCATSRDPSGTTGTQYFGPGTRLTVL.

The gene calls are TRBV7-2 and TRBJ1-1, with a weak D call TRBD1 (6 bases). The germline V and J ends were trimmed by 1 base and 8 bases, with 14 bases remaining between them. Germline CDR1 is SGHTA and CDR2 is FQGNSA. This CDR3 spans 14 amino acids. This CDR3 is CASSLDPSGTEAFF. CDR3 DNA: TGTGCCAGCAGCTTAGACCCATCCGGGACAGAAGCTTTCTTT.

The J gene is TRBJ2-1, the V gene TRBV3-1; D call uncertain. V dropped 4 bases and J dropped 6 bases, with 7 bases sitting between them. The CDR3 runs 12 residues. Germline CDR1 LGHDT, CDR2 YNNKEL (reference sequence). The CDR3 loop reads CASSPVTNEQFF. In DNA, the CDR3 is TGTGCCAGCAGCCCCGTAACCAATGAGCAGTTCTTC.

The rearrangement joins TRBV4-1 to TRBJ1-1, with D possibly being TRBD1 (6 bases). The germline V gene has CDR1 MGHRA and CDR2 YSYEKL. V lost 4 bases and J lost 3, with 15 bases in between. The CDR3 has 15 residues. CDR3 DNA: TGCGCCAGCAGCCCCGGACGGACAGTTTACACTGAAGCTTTCTTT. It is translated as CASSPGRTVYTEAFF.

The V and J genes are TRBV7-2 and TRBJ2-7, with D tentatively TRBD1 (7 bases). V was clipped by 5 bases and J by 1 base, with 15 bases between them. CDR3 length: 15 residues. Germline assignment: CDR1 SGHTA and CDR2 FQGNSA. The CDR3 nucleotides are TGTGCCAGCAGCCCCTCGACAGGGAGGTCCTACGAGCAGTACTTC. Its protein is CASSPSTGRSYEQYF.

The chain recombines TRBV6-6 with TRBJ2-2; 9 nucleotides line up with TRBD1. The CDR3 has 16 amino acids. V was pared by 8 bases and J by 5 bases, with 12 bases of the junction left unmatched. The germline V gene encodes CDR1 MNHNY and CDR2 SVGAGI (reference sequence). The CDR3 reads CASRRYGQGTTGELFF. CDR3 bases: TGTGCCAGCCGCCGATACGGACAGGGGACGACCGGGGAGCTGTTTTTT.

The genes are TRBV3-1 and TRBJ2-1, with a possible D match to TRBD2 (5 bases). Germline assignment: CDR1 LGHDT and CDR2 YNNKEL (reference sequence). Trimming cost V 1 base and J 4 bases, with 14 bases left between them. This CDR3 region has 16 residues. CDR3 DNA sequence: TGTGCCAGCAGCCAAGGTACTAGTTCCTCATACAATGAGCAGTTCTTC. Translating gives CASSQGTSSSYNEQFF.

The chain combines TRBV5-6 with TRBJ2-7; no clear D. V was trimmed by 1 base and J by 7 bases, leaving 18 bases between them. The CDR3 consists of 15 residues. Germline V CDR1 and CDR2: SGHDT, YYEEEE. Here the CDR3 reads CASSLRRTVLDEQYF. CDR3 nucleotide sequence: TGTGCCAGCAGCTTGCGCCGCACAGTTCTTGATGAGCAGTACTTC.

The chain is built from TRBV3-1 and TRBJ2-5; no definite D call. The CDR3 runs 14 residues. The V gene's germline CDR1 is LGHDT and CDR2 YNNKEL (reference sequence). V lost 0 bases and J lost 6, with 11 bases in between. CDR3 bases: TGTGCCAGCAGCCAAGAGGCTGGTCCTCAGACCCAGTACTTC. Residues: CASSQEAGPQTQYF.

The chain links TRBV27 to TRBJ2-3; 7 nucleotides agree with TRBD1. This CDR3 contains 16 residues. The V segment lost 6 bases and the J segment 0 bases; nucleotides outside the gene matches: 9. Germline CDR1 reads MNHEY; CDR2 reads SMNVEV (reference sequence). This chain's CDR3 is CASSAADRVSTDTQYF. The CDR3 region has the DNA TGTGCCAGCAGCGCAGCCGACAGGGTGAGCACAGATACGCAGTATTTT.

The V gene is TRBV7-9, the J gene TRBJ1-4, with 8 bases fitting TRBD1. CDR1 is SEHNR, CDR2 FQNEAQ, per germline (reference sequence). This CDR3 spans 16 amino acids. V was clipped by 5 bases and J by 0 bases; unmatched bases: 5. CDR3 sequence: CASSMLQGATNEKLFF. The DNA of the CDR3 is TGTGCCAGCAGCATGCTACAGGGGGCAACTAATGAAAAACTGTTTTTT. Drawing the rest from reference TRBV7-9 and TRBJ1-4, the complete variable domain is DTGVSQNPRHKITKRGQNVTFRCDPISEHNRLYWYRQTLGQGPEFLTYFQNEAQLEKSRLLSDRFSAERPKGSFSTLEIQRTEQGDSAMYLCASSMLQGATNEKLFFGSGTQLSVL.

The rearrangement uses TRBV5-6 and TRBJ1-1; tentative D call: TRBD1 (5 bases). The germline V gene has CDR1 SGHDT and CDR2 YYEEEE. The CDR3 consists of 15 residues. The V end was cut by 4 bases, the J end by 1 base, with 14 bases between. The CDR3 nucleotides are TGTGCCAGCAGCCCCGTAGGGGCCACGAACACTGAAGCTTTCTTT. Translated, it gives CASSPVGATNTEAFF.

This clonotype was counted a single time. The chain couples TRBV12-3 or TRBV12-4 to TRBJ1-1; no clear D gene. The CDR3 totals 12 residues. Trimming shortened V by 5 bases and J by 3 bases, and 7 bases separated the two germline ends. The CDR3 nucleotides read TGTGCCAGCAGTGAGACGGACACTGAAGCTTTCTTT. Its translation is CASSETDTEAFF.

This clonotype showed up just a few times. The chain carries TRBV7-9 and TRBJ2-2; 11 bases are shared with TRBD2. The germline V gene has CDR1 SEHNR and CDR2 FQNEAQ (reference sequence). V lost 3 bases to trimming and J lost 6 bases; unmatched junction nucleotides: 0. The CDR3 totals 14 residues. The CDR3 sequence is CASSLGLAAGELFF. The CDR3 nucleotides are TGTGCCAGCAGCTTGGGACTAGCGGCCGGGGAGCTGTTTTTT.

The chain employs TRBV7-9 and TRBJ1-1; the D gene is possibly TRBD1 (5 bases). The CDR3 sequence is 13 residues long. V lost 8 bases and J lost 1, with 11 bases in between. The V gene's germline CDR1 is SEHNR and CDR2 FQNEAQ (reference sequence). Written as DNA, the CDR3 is TGTGCCAGCCTCCCGGGGGGGAACACTGAAGCTTTCTTT. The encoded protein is CASLPGGNTEAFF.

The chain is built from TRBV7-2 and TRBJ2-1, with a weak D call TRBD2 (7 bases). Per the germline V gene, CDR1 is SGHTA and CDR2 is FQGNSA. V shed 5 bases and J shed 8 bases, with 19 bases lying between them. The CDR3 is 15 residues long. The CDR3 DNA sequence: TGTGCCAGCAGCGCCAAGGGGGAGGGAGGCTATGAGCAGTTCTTC. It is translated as CASSAKGEGGYEQFF.